This entry is about one T cell receptor beta chain. Authors' methods: For nucleated cells, counts were estimated from reference gene primer amplification. Repertoires were generated with immunoSEQ multiplex PCR, while TCRdb's copy carries only in-frame clones and drops some. V, J and clone size derive from that table, while D and trimming were established from the DNA sequence. This table holds 200,000 to 250,000 clones, roughly nine tenths found once. The data derive from a study of blood T cell repertoires in COVID-19. Study details: The United States, Italy and Spain were the sources of the acute and convalescent COVID-19 samples.

Ages ranged from roughly 18 to 100 years, with residence in 24 US areas. J gave up 3 bases and V 2 bases, and 10 bases lay outside the gene matches. This CDR3 region has 17 residues. Germline V gene sequence: CDR1 LNHNV, CDR2 YYDKDF (reference sequence). Sequencing input: PBMCs or T cells enriched from blood (not recorded which). The J gene is TRBJ1-1, the V gene TRBV15, with 9 bases that match TRBD1. The receptor was isolated from a woman aged 18-35 years in a cohort exposed to, infected with or recovered from COVID-19 (not recorded which). CDR3 residues: CATSRKSGTGYHTEAFF. The CDR3 region has the DNA TGTGCCACCAGCAGAAAATCCGGGACAGGGTATCACACTGAAGCTTTCTTT.